The TCR beta chain under discussion was sequenced for a study of blood T cell repertoires in COVID-19. Sequenced by immunoSEQ multiplex PCR; TCRdb stores in-frame clones only, minus some. The table lists about 27,000 clones, 92% of them singletons. This CDR3 is 15 amino acids long. V lost 4 bases to trimming and J lost 7 bases; unmatched junction nucleotides: 6. Germline-derived CDR1 and CDR2 are SGHNT and YYREEE (reference sequence). The TCR comes from a human donor in a cohort sampled during active COVID-19. The sample comprised peripheral blood. The V and J genes are TRBV5-4 and TRBJ2-1, with 12 nucleotides matching TRBD1. In DNA form, the CDR3 reads TGTGCCAGCAGCCTCCGGGACAGGGGGCCGAATGAGCAGTTCTTC. Its translation: CASSLRDRGPNEQFF.